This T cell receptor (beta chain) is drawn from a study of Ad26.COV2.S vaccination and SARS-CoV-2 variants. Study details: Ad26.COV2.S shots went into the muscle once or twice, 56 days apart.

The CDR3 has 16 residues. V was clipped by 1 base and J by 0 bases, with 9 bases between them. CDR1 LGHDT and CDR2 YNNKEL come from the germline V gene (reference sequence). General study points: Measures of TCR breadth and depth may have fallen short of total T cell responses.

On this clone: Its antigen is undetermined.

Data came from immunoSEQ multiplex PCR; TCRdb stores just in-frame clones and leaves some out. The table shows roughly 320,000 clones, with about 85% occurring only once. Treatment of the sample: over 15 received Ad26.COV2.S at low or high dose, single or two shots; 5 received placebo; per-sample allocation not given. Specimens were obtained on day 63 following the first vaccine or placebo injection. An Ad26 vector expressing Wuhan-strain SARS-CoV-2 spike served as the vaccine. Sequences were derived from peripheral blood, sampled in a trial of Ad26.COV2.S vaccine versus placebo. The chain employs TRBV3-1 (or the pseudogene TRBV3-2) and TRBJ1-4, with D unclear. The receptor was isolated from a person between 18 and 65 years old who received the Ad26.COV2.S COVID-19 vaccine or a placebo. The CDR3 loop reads CASSQVFRATNEKLFF. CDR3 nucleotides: TGTGCCAGCAGCCAAGTCTTCCGGGCAACTAATGAAAAACTGTTTTTT.